These T cell receptor beta chains were read from a single sample in a study of cytomegalovirus exposure and HLA in healthy donors. This table comes from immunoSEQ multiplex PCR, and its TCRdb copy is limited to in-frame clones, with some not included. The data show 60,000 to 95,000 clones, with around 83% seen just once and 18% held by the top ten. Sequenced sample: PBMCs. The receptors derive from a man aged 65 to 85 in good health and CMV-seropositive. CDR3s leave out the opening cysteine and the closing phenylalanine or tryptophan. The size field is filled for only some rows; it gives once, few, many or a size class.

CDR3 protein	V gene	CDR3 length	clone size	J gene
ASSPYLAGELF	TRBV5-8	11	.	TRBJ2-2
ASSLQAAGELF	TRBV18	11	.	TRBJ2-2
ASGLTGQYYNEQF	TRBV12-5	13	.	TRBJ2-1
ASSQQGNQPQH	TRBV6-1	11	.	TRBJ1-5
ASSYRTGSEQY	TRBV7-6	11	medium-sized	TRBJ2-7
ASSLQGRQGAGVVQPQH	TRBV4-1	17	few	TRBJ1-5
ASSNRGRDQPQH	TRBV7-4	12	.	TRBJ1-5
ASSATAGTGRYQETQY	TRBV5-4	16	.	TRBJ2-5
ASSQGVLAGEQF	TRBV4-2	12	.	TRBJ2-1
SVPRGSNYGYT	TRBV29-1	11	.	TRBJ1-2
ASSRGNTGDEKLF	TRBV4-1	13	.	TRBJ1-4
ASSLGLMNTEAF	TRBV7-9	12	few	TRBJ1-1
SAKDRDAIY	TRBV20-1	9	.	TRBJ1-3
AWTRGLATDTQY	TRBV30	12	.	TRBJ2-3
ASSPRQLSYNEQF	TRBV7-9	13	once	TRBJ2-1
ASRPGRGIATNEKLF	TRBV4-1	15	once	TRBJ1-4
AIRDRVYEQY	TRBV10-3	10	once	TRBJ2-7
ASSNRGEQF	TRBV6-1	9	.	TRBJ2-1
ASSPGQNQETQY	TRBV18	12	.	TRBJ2-5
ASGRGQSTDTQY	TRBV6-1	12	few	TRBJ2-3
ASSVGTQNTEAF	TRBV9	12	once	TRBJ1-1
ASKGRDRGYGYT	TRBV19	12	.	TRBJ1-2
ASSAQGAGAGRVF	TRBV9	13	.	TRBJ1-1
ASSLGTGRTDTQY	TRBV5-1	13	.	TRBJ2-3
ASRSGEGANYGYT	TRBV6-6	13	few	TRBJ1-2
ASSPRTGGYEQY	TRBV7-8	12	few	TRBJ2-7
ASGLVLWTGVRNEQF	TRBV12-5	15	.	TRBJ2-1
ASSAVAGVDTQY	TRBV5-1	12	.	TRBJ2-3
ASSLGGFGNQPQH	TRBV11-2	13	.	TRBJ1-5
ASSVSASTDTQY	TRBV5-1	12	.	TRBJ2-3
ASSSQTGSYEQY	TRBV5-4	12	.	TRBJ2-7